These 7 T cell receptor beta chains came from one sample sequenced in a study of T cell responses to AZD1222 COVID-19 vaccine. Sequencing used immunoSEQ multiplex PCR; TCRdb keeps in-frame clones, though not all of them. This table holds 100,000 to 120,000 clones, over 85% found once. The sample consisted of peripheral blood, taken 28 days after the second AZD1222 dose. These TCRs come from an adult who received the AZD1222 COVID-19 vaccine.

Details on this clone: Sequence at one end of the junction differs from germline and may be a read error. V usage is TRBV11-2 and J usage is TRBJ1-2; TRBD1 aligns across 9 bases. The CDR3 spans 15 residues. Per the germline V gene, CDR1 is SGHAT and CDR2 is FQNNGV. The CDR3 nucleotides read TGTGCCAGCAGCTCCTACTCGGGACAGGGTTATGTCTACACCTTC. The encoded protein is CASSSYSGQGYVYTF.

The chain has TRBV27 and TRBJ1-6; the D is unclear. V was pared by 6 bases and J by 3 bases, with 12 bases between. The germline CDR1 and CDR2 sequences are MNHEY and SMNVEV (reference sequence). The CDR3 covers 15 residues. CDR3 in amino acids: CASSVDTLYNSPLHF. The CDR3 nucleotides are TGTGCCAGCAGCGTTGACACCCTCTATAATTCACCCCTCCACTTT.

V usage is TRBV12-3 or TRBV12-4 and J usage is TRBJ2-7; D may be TRBD1 (6 bases). The CDR3 consists of 13 residues. The V end was cut by 3 bases, the J end by 2 bases, with 8 bases between. CDR3 loop: CASSFDRTYEQYF. CDR3 nucleotides: TGTGCCAGCAGTTTTGACAGGACCTACGAGCAGTACTTC.

The CDR3 DNA reads as TGTGCCAGCTCACCAAGATCGACAGGGGGTCAAGGCTACACCTTC. It translates to CASSPRSTGGQGYTF. The V gene is TRBV18, the J gene TRBJ1-2, with 9 bases matching TRBD1. V was clipped by 2 bases and J by 8 bases; unmatched bases: 9. This CDR3 has 15 amino acids. CDR1 is KGHSH, CDR2 LQKENI, per germline. Full variable domain (outside the CDR3, taken from reference TRBV18 and TRBJ1-2): NAGVMQNPRHLVRRRGQEARLRCSPMKGHSHVYWYRQLPEEGLKFMVYLQKENIIDESGMPKERFSAEFPKEGPSILRIQQVVRGDSAAYFCASSPRSTGGQGYTFGSGTRLTVV.

The sample holds a few counts of this clone. J is TRBJ1-2 and V is TRBV4-2; a weak D match, TRBD1 (5 bases). This CDR3 is 14 amino acids long. Looked up from germline, CDR1 is LGHNA and CDR2 is YNFKEQ. Deletions cut 2 bases from V and 3 bases from J, with 10 bases between. The CDR3 spells CASSQRRGDYGYTF. CDR3 coding DNA: TGTGCCAGCAGCCAAAGGAGAGGGGACTATGGCTACACCTTC.

This clone was detected only once. This chain links TRBV7-6 with TRBJ2-2; D gene ambiguous. With 1 base removed from V and 4 bases from J, the gap between germline ends came to 13 bases. The CDR3 length is 16 residues. The germline V gene encodes CDR1 SGHVS and CDR2 FNYEAQ. For the CDR3, the DNA is TGTGCCAGCAGCTTAGTCTCGACCTCTCCCACCGGGGAGCTGTTTTTT. Amino acid sequence: CASSLVSTSPTGELFF.

This sequence joins TRBV6-5 and TRBJ1-2; maybe TRBD1 (5 bases). CDR3 length: 15 amino acids. Looked up from germline, CDR1 is MNHEY and CDR2 is SVGAGI. Trimming removed 5 bases at V and 4 bases at J, with 17 bases between. The CDR3 DNA reads as TGTGCCAGCAGTCCCGGGACCCAGGGAGCCTATGGCTACACCTTC. As protein: CASSPGTQGAYGYTF.